This entry lists 18 T cell receptor beta chains sequenced from one sample in a study of identical twins. TCRdb re-called the 5' RACE reads with MiXCR, one entry per CDR3 protein. The table includes around 530,000 distinct CDR3 sequences, nearly 15% detected once. This sample also belongs to another study, concerning yellow fever vaccine responses in identical twins.

The sample was CD4+ T cells sorted from blood. These receptors all stem from a woman aged 18 to 35 in good health.

This clonotype was seen only a few times. This chain links TRBV7-2 with TRBJ2-3, with 9 bases that match TRBD1. CDR1 and CDR2 from the germline V gene are SGHTA and FQGNSA. This CDR3 comprises 15 residues. J lost 2 bases, V lost 4 bases, and 4 bases had no gene match. CDR3 protein: CASSYDRGFTDTQYF. The CDR3 DNA follows: TGTGCCAGCAGCTATGACAGGGGGTTCACAGATACGCAGTATTTT.

Ten or more counts support this clonotype. V usage is TRBV12-3 or TRBV12-4 and J usage is TRBJ2-1, with 8 bases lining up with TRBD1. This CDR3 comprises 15 residues. With V trimmed by 8 bases and J by 3 bases, 9 bases remained unmatched. The CDR3 DNA sequence: TGTGCCAGCCCCGGGTCCGGGACAGGCTACAATGAGCAGTTCTTC. Translating gives CASPGSGTGYNEQFF.

This chain joins TRBV5-5 and TRBJ2-5; 8 bases are a match to TRBD2. This CDR3 is built from 16 residues. Germline trimming cut 0 bases from V and 2 bases from J; bases unmatched to any gene: 6. The germline V gene has CDR1 SGHKS and CDR2 YYEKEE (reference sequence). The CDR3: CASSLGAGLVQETQYF. The CDR3 DNA reads as TGTGCCAGCAGCTTGGGGGCGGGACTAGTTCAAGAGACCCAGTACTTC.

Ten or more counts support this clonotype. The chain has TRBV12-3 or TRBV12-4 and TRBJ2-7; 7 bases are a match to TRBD1. The CDR3 totals 14 residues. V lost 2 bases and J lost 2; bases outside the gene matches: 3. The CDR3 protein is CASSLRQGTYEQYF. The CDR3 coding sequence is TGTGCCAGCAGTTTAAGACAGGGTACCTACGAGCAGTACTTC.

This clonotype has only a few counts. The rearrangement links TRBV19 to TRBJ2-1; the match to TRBD1 covers 8 bases. Trimming removed 6 bases from V and 8 bases from J; junction bases left unmatched: 9. The CDR3 is 14 residues long. Germline V gives CDR1 LNHDA, CDR2 SQIVND (reference sequence). The CDR3 DNA follows: TGTGCCAGTAGCCTCTCGGACAGGGTGGATGAGCAGTTCTTC. Its translation is CASSLSDRVDEQFF. The complete variable domain, with remaining parts taken from reference TRBV19 and TRBJ2-1, reads DGGITQSPKYLFRKEGQNVTLSCEQNLNHDAMYWYRQDPGQGLRLIYYSQIVNDFQKGDIAEGYSVSREKKESFPLTVTSAQKNPTAFYLCASSLSDRVDEQFFGPGTRLTVL.

This clonotype was observed at least ten times. V usage is TRBV10-3 and J usage is TRBJ2-1; D may be TRBD2 (6 bases). Germline CDR1 reads ENHRY; CDR2 reads SYGVKD. V was clipped by 2 bases and J by 3 bases, with 11 bases between them. This CDR3 has 15 amino acids. The CDR3 bases are TGTGCCATCAGTGAGGGGGGAGGAATCTACAATGAGCAGTTCTTC. It encodes CAISEGGGIYNEQFF.

This clonotype showed up just a few times. One end of the junction fails to match germline, which may point to a read error. This sequence joins TRBV11-2 and TRBJ2-1; TRBD2 agrees at 11 bases. Germline V CDR1 and CDR2: SGHAT, FQNNGV. The CDR3 has 15 amino acids. In nucleotides, the CDR3 is TGTGCCAGCAGCCCACCTAGCGGGGGGTACAATGAGCGGTTCTTC. Translated, it gives CASSPPSGGYNERFF.

The chain uses TRBV10-3 and TRBJ2-1, with TRBD2 matching 15 bases. Looked up from germline, CDR1 is ENHRY and CDR2 is SYGVKD. J was trimmed by 1 base and V by 4 bases; bases with no gene match: 5. The CDR3 runs to 18 residues. The CDR3 DNA follows: TGTGCCATCAGTGCAGGACTAGCGGGGGGGCTTTCCTACAATGAGCAGTTCTTC. Translated, it gives CAISAGLAGGLSYNEQFF.

The V call is TRBV5-6, the J call TRBJ1-3; D not resolved. CDR1 and CDR2 from the germline V gene are SGHDT and YYEEEE. Trimming left V 4 bases short and J 0 bases short, with 8 bases between. The CDR3 length is 14 residues. The CDR3 coding sequence is TGTGCCAGCAGCCAAACGAGCTCTGGAAACACCATATATTTT. It is translated as CASSQTSSGNTIYF.

This chain links TRBV5-1 with TRBJ2-1; D tentatively fits TRBD1 or TRBD2 (6 bases each). In germline, CDR1 is SGHRS, CDR2 YFSETQ. The V and J ends lost 1 base and 9 bases respectively, with 11 bases between them. The CDR3 has 13 amino acids. This CDR3 is CASSLHRGREQFF. CDR3 DNA: TGCGCCAGCAGCTTGCACCGGGGGCGTGAGCAGTTCTTC. Drawing the rest from reference TRBV5-1 and TRBJ2-1, the complete variable domain is KAGVTQTPRYLIKTRGQQVTLSCSPISGHRSVSWYQQTPGQGLQFLFEYFSETQRNKGNFPGRFSGRQFSNSRSEMNVSTLELGDSALYLCASSLHRGREQFFGPGTRLTVL.

This clonotype came up a few times. This sequence joins TRBV2 and TRBJ2-1, with no clear D. Germline CDR1 reads SNHLY; CDR2 reads FYNNEI. V was cut by 4 bases and J by 15 bases, with 13 bases left in between. This CDR3 has 11 residues. The CDR3 bases are TGTGCCAGCAGTGGTGGCCCCCCCCCGTTCTTC. Protein: CASSGGPPPFF.

The CDR3 sequence is CASSKTGGTRFANTGELFF. As DNA, the CDR3 is TGTGCCAGCAGTAAGACAGGGGGCACCCGCTTTGCGAACACCGGGGAGCTGTTTTTT. V and J are TRBV12-3 or TRBV12-4 and TRBJ2-2; 10 nucleotides align to TRBD1. This CDR3 spans 19 amino acids. Trimming at V came to 5 bases and at J to 0 bases, leaving 12 bases not matched to a gene.

This clonotype was seen only a few times. The chain has TRBV7-2 and TRBJ2-1; the D is unclear. With 2 bases removed from V and 9 bases from J, the gap between germline ends came to 8 bases. Germline CDR1 reads SGHTA; CDR2 reads FQGNSA. The CDR3 totals 12 residues. The CDR3 nucleotides are TGTGCCAGCAGCTTAATGGGTGCTGAGCAGTTCTTC. This translates into CASSLMGAEQFF.

This clonotype was counted only a few times. The chain is built from TRBV6-1 and TRBJ2-7, with TRBD1 matching 9 bases. Trimming removed 4 bases from V and 3 bases from J; junction bases left unmatched: 4. From germline, CDR1 is MNHNS and CDR2 SASEGT. The CDR3 contains 14 residues. This CDR3 reads CASSARQGVYEQYV. The CDR3 nucleotides read TGTGCCAGCAGTGCTAGACAGGGGGTCTACGAGCAGTACGTC.

The V gene is TRBV5-6, the J gene TRBJ2-2; 9 nucleotides align to TRBD1. The trim removed 2 bases at V and 3 bases at J, leaving 5 bases unmatched. CDR3 size: 16 residues. Germline V gene sequence: CDR1 SGHDT, CDR2 YYEEEE. CDR3 DNA sequence: TGTGCCAGCAGCTTCCCGGGACAGGGTTACACCGGGGAGCTGTTTTTT. This translates into CASSFPGQGYTGELFF.

The table lists this clonotype with a few counts. The chain is built from TRBV9 and TRBJ2-1; 10 bases map to TRBD2. CDR3 length: 18 amino acids. Looked up from germline, CDR1 is SGDLS and CDR2 is YYNGEE. V gave up 4 bases and J gave up 2 bases; unmatched junction bases: 12. The DNA for the CDR3 is TGTGCCAGCAGCCCACCATCCCCTCTAGCGGGAGCCTACAATGAGCAGTTCTTC. It codes for CASSPPSPLAGAYNEQFF.

J is TRBJ1-1 and V is TRBV12-3 or TRBV12-4; D is unresolved. The CDR3 has 14 amino acids. V was pared by 6 bases and J by 1 base, with 12 bases between. This CDR3 is CASRQLSPNTEAFF. CDR3 DNA sequence: TGTGCCAGCAGACAATTATCCCCGAACACTGAAGCTTTCTTT.

The CDR3 coding sequence is TGTGCCAGCAGCCCTCGGGACTTTAGTTCAGATACGCAGTATTTT. Translation gives CASSPRDFSSDTQYF. The V call is TRBV7-9, the J call TRBJ2-3; a possible D gene is TRBD2 (6 bases). Trimming shortened V by 5 bases and J by 4 bases, and 16 bases separated the two germline ends. This CDR3 spans 15 amino acids. Germline V gene data show CDR1 as SEHNR and CDR2 as FQNEAQ (reference sequence). Drawing the rest from reference TRBV7-9 and TRBJ2-3, the complete variable domain is DTGVSQNPRHKITKRGQNVTFRCDPISEHNRLYWYRQTLGQGPEFLTYFQNEAQLEKSRLLSDRFSAERPKGSFSTLEIQRTEQGDSAMYLCASSPRDFSSDTQYFGPGTRLTVL.